This T cell receptor beta chain was documented in a study of response to subunit inactivated influenza vaccine. In TCRdb, the RT-PCR reads were re-called with MiXCR into one record per CDR3 protein. The sample shows roughly 500,000 distinct CDR3 sequences, more than 15% of them seen only once. Concerning this clonotype itself: The target antigen is unknown.

The CDR3 extends over 14 amino acids. Germline V lookup: CDR1 MNHEY, CDR2 SMNVEV (reference sequence). V lost 5 bases and J 10 bases, leaving 15 bases between the germline ends. Study-wide points: The authors proposed limited new T cell recruitment per seasonal influenza vaccination.

V usage is TRBV27 and J usage is TRBJ2-6; D unresolved. This TCR was recovered from a man between 50 and 75 years old who received an inactivated influenza vaccine. Sequenced here: CD4+ T cells sorted from PBMCs, sampled 23 to 25 months after vaccination. The CDR3 DNA is TGTGCCAGCAGTCCCACGAACGCGAAGAACGTCCTGACTTTC. It translates to CASSPTNAKNVLTF.